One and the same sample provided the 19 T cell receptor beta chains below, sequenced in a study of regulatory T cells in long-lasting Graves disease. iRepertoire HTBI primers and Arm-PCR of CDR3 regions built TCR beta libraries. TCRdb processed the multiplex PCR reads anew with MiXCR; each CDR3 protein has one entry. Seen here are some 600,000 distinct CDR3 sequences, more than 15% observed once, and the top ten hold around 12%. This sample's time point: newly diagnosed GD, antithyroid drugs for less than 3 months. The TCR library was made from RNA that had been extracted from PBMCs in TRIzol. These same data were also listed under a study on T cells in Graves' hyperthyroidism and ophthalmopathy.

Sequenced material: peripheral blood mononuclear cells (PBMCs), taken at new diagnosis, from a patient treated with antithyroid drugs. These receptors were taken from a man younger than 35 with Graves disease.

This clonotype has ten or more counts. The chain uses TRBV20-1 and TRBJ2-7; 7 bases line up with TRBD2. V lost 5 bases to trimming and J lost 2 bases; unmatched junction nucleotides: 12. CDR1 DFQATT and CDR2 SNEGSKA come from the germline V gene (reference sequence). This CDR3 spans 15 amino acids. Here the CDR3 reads CSAAGRENSPYEQYF. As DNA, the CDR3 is TGCAGTGCTGCGGGGCGGGAGAATTCCCCCTACGAGCAGTACTTC.

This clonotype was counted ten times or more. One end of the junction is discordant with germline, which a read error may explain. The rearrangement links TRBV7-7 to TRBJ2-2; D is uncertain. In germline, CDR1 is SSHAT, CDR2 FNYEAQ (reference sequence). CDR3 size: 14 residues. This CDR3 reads CASSPLDGTGELFF. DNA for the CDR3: TGTGCTAGCAGCCCCCTAGACGGCACCGGGGAGCTGTTTTTT.

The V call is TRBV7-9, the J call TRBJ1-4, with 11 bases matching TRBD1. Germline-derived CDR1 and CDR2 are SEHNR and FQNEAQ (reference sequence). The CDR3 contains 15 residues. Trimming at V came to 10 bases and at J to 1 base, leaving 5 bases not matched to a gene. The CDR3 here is CATGTGGVTNEKLFF. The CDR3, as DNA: TGTGCCACCGGGACAGGGGGAGTAACTAATGAAAAACTGTTTTTT.

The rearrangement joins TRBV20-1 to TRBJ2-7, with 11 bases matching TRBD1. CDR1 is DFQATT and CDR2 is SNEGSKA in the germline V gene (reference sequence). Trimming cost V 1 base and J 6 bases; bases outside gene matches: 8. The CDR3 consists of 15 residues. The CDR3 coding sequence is TGCAGTGCTAGAGGCCGGACAGGGGGCTGGGTCGAGCAGTACTTC. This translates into CSARGRTGGWVEQYF.

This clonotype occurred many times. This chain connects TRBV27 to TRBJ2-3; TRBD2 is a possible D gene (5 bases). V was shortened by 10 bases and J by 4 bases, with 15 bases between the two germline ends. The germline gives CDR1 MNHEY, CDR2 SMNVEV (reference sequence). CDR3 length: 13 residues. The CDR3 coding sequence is TGTGCCACCAAACTAGGAGCGTCAGATACGCAGTATTTT. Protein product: CATKLGASDTQYF.

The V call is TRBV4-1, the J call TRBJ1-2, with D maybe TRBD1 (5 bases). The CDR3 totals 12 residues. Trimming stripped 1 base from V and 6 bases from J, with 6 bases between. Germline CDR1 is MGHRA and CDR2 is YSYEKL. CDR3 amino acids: CASSQGGNGYTF. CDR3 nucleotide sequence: TGCGCCAGCAGCCAAGGGGGGAATGGCTACACCTTC.

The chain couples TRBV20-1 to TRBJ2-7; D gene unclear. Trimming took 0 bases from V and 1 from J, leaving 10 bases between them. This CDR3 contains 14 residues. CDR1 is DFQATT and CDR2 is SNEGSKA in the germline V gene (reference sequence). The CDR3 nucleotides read TGCAGTGCTAGAGATCGAGGTCAGTCCTACGAGCAGTACTTC. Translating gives CSARDRGQSYEQYF.

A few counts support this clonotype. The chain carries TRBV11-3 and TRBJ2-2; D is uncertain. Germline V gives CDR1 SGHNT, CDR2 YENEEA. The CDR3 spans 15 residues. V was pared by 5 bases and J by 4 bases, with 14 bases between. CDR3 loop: CASSGRDLPTGELFF. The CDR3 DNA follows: TGTGCCAGCAGCGGAAGGGATCTGCCCACCGGGGAGCTGTTTTTT.

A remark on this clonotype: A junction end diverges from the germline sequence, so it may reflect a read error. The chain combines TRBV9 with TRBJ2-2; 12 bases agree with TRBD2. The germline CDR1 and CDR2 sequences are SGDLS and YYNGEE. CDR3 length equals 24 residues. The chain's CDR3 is CASSVDPQELMTSGRWDQAGELFF. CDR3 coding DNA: TGCGCCAGCAGCGTAGATCCTCAGGAGCTGATGACTAGCGGGAGATGGGACCAGGCCGGGGAGCTGTTTTTT.

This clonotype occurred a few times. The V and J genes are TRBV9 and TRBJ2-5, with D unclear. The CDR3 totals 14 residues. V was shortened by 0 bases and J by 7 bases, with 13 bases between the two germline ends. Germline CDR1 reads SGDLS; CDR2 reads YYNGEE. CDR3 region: CASSVDRLFGTQYF. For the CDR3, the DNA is TGTGCCAGCAGCGTAGACCGGCTGTTCGGGACCCAGTACTTC. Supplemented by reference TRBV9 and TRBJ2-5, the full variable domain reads DSGVTQTPKHLITATGQRVTLRCSPRSGDLSVYWYQQSLDQGLQFLIQYYNGEERAKGNILERFSAQQFPDLHSELNLSSLELGDSALYFCASSVDRLFGTQYFGPGTRLLVL.

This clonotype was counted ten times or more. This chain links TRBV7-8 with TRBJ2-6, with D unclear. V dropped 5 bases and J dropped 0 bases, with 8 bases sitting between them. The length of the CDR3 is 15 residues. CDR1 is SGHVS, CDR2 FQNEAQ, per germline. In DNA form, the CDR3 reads TGTGCCAGCAGCGATAACCCCTCTGGGGCCAACGTCCTGACTTTC. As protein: CASSDNPSGANVLTF. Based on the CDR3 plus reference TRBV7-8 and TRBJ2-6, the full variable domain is GAGVSQSPRYKVAKRGQDVALRCDPISGHVSLFWYQQALGQGPEFLTYFQNEAQLDKSGLPSDRFFAERPEGSVSTLKIQRTQQEDSAVYLCASSDNPSGANVLTFGAGSRLTVL.

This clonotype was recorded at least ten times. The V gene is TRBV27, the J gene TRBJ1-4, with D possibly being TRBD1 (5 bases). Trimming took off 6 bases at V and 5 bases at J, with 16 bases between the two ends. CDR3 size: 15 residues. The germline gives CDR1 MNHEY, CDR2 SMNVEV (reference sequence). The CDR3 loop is CASRGWDLQNEKLFF. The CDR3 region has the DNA TGTGCCAGCAGAGGTTGGGACTTGCAGAATGAAAAACTGTTTTTT.

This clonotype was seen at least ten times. CDR3 residues: CASSFPGGNSPLHF. CDR3 nucleotide sequence: TGTGCCAGCAGTTTCCCAGGGGGTAATTCACCCCTCCACTTT. The chain links TRBV27 to TRBJ1-6; 7 bases are a match to TRBD1. The CDR3 runs to 14 residues. Germline assignment: CDR1 MNHEY and CDR2 SMNVEV (reference sequence). With V trimmed by 3 bases and J by 6 bases, 2 bases remained unmatched.

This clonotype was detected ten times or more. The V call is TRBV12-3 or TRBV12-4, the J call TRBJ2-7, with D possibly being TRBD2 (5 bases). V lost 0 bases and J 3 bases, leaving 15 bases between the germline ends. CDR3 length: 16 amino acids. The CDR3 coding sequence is TGTGCCAGCAGTTTAGCGCAAAGCGCGGGCCTCTACGAGCAGTACTTC. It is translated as CASSLAQSAGLYEQYF.

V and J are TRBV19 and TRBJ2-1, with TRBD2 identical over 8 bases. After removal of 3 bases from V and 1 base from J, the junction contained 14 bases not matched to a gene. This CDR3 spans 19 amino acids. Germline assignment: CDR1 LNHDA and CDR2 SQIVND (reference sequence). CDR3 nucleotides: TGTGCCAGTAGTATCGAAGGGCGGGGGGCGGTGGCGTCCTACAATGAGCAGTTCTTC. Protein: CASSIEGRGAVASYNEQFF. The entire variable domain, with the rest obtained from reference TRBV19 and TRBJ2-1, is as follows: DGGITQSPKYLFRKEGQNVTLSCEQNLNHDAMYWYRQDPGQGLRLIYYSQIVNDFQKGDIAEGYSVSREKKESFPLTVTSAQKNPTAFYLCASSIEGRGAVASYNEQFFGPGTRLTVL.

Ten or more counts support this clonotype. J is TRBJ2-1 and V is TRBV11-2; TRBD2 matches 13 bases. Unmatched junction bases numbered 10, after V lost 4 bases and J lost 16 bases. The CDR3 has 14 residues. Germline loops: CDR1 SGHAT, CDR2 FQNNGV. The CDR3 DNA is TGTGCCAGCAGCTCAACTAGCGGGAGGGCGGGGAGATTCTTC. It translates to CASSSTSGRAGRFF.

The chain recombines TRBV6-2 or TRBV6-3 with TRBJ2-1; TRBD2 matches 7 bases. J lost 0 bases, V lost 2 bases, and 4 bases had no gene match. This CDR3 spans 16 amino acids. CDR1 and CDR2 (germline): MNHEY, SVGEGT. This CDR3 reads CASSYGSGGSYNEQFF. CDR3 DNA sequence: TGTGCCAGCAGTTACGGTTCGGGAGGCTCCTACAATGAGCAGTTCTTC.

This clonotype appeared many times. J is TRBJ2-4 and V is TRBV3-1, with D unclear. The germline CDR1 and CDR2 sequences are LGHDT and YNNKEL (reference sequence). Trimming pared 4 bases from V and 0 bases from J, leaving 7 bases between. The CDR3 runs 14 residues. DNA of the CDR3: TGTGCCAGCAGCCGAGGTATAGCCAAAAACATTCAGTACTTC. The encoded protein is CASSRGIAKNIQYF.

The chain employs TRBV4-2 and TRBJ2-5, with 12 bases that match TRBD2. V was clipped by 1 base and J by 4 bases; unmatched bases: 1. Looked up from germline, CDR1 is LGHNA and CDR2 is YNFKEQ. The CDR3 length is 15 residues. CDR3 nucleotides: TGTGCCAGCAGCCAAGCGGGACTAGCGGGAGAGACCCAGTACTTC. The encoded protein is CASSQAGLAGETQYF.